This T cell receptor beta chain was retrieved from a study of T cell responses to AZD1222 COVID-19 vaccine. Points from the study as a whole: At study baseline, merely over 5 AZD1222 recipients were seropositive. No day 14 peak samples; only post-peak repertoires were characterized.

Clones were read by immunoSEQ multiplex PCR, and TCRdb kept only the in-frame ones, dropping some. The sample records about 190,000 clones, 90% to 95% being singletons. About this clone: Its antigen is still unknown.

The receptor was isolated from an adult in good health. The sample in question was peripheral blood, obtained on day 0 of AZD1222 vaccination.

The CDR3 sequence: CAWTLSVEQYF. The CDR3 DNA reads TGTGCCTGGACTCTTTCAGTCGAGCAGTACTTC. V gene TRBV30 combines with J gene TRBJ2-7; D is undetermined. Germline lookup yields CDR1 GTSNPN and CDR2 SVGIG (reference sequence). V lost 4 bases to trimming and J lost 6 bases, with 10 bases between them. The CDR3 has 11 residues.